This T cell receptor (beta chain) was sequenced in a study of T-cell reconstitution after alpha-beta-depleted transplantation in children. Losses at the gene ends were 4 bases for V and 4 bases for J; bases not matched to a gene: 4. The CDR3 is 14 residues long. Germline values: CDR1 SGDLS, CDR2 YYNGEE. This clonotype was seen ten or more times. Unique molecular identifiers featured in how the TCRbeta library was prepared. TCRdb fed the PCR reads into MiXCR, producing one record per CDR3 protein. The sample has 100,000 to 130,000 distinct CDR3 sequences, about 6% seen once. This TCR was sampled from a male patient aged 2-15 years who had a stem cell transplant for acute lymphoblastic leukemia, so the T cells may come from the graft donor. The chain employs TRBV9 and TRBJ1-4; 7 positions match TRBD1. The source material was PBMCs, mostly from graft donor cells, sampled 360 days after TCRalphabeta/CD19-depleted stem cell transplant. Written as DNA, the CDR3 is TGTGCCAGCAGCAGCGGGACAGATAATGAAAAACTGTTTTTT. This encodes CASSSGTDNEKLFF.